This entry is about one T cell receptor (beta chain). Using its own MiXCR run on the RT-PCR reads, TCRdb lists one record per CDR3 protein. Seen here are approximately 720,000 distinct CDR3 sequences, approximately 15% observed once, and the top ten hold 3.6%. V was cut by 3 bases and J by 1 base, with 27 bases left in between. There are 20 residues in the CDR3. Germline values: CDR1 SGHNT, CDR2 YYREEE (reference sequence). Sequencing used memory CD4+ T cells from blood. This chain connects TRBV5-4 to TRBJ2-3, with D perhaps assigned TRBD1 or TRBD2 (5 bases each). This sequence originates from a female donor in good health, serving as a healthy control. The CDR3 sequence: CASSSLWGSRGGGRTDTQYF. The CDR3 DNA is TGTGCCAGCAGCTCCTTGTGGGGCTCGCGAGGAGGAGGTCGCACAGATACGCAGTATTTT.